Sequencing of this T cell receptor beta chain was carried out in a study of CD8 T cells in ankylosing spondylitis. General observations from the study: Within ankylosing spondylitis blood, a TCR beta motif made up of under 10 highly homologous variants appeared to be characteristic.

This clonotype was counted a few times. Its target is not known. CDR3 length: 17 residues. Trimming took 3 bases from V and 6 from J, leaving 23 bases between them. Germline-derived CDR1 and CDR2 are SGHKS and YYEKEE (reference sequence). Quantitative barcoded 5'-RACE was used to prepare TCR beta libraries. MiXCR, applied by TCRdb to the 5' RACE reads, yields one record per CDR3 protein. This table has about 250,000 distinct CDR3 sequences, 30% to 40% appearing once. This clonotype was sampled from a male donor with ankylosing spondylitis or in good health (not recorded which). The sample comprised blood, either unsorted or a sorted T cell fraction (not recorded which). The rearrangement links TRBV5-5 to TRBJ2-3; maybe TRBD1 (6 bases). The CDR3 protein is CASSYPPPTGYQDTQYF. CDR3 DNA sequence: TGTGCCAGCAGCTACCCGCCCCCCACAGGGTATCAGGATACGCAGTATTTT. Based on the CDR3 plus reference TRBV5-5 and TRBJ2-3, the full variable domain is DAGVTQSPTHLIKTRGQQVTLRCSPISGHKSVSWYQQVLGQGPQFIFQYYEKEERGRGNFPDRFSARQFPNYSSELNVNALLLGDSALYLCASSYPPPTGYQDTQYFGPGTRLTVL.